What follows are 32 T cell receptor beta chains derived from one specimen sequenced in a study of T cell responses to AZD1222 COVID-19 vaccine. TCRdb's copy holds only in-frame clones and misses some; the assay was immunoSEQ multiplex PCR. The repertoire holds approximately 71,000 clones, about three quarters seen once, with 9% to 14% in the top ten. Specimen: peripheral blood, collected on day 0 of AZD1222 vaccination. The receptors come from an adult in good health.

This clone was recorded only once. This chain connects TRBV19 to TRBJ1-5, with a tentative D call TRBD1 (6 bases). Germline values: CDR1 LNHDA, CDR2 SQIVND (reference sequence). The CDR3 sequence is 15 residues long. V shed 1 base and J shed 6 bases, with 13 bases lying between them. The DNA of the CDR3 is TGTGCCAGTAGTATAGGATGGCAGGGGAGTCAGCCCCAGCATTTT. Its protein is CASSIGWQGSQPQHF.

J is TRBJ2-3 and V is TRBV4-3; 9 bases match TRBD1. Germline CDR1 and CDR2: LGHNA and YSLEER. V dropped 1 base and J dropped 4; count of bases not matched to a gene: 15. This CDR3 is built from 19 residues. CDR3 in DNA: TGCGCCAGCAGCCAAGGTCCTGTAACAGGGGGCGACAACTCAGATACGCAGTATTTT. Translating gives CASSQGPVTGGDNSDTQYF.

This sequence joins TRBV11-2 and TRBJ1-2; TRBD1 might be the D (5 bases). Trimming left V 5 bases short and J 7 bases short, with 17 bases between. The CDR3 sequence is 14 residues long. Germline V CDR1 and CDR2: SGHAT, FQNNGV. The CDR3 sequence is CASSTAGTAGGYTF. CDR3 in DNA: TGTGCCAGCAGCACTGCAGGGACGGCGGGTGGCTACACCTTC. Filled out from reference TRBV11-2 and TRBJ1-2, the complete variable domain reads EAGVAQSPRYKIIEKRQSVAFWCNPISGHATLYWYQQILGQGPKLLIQFQNNGVVDDSQLPKDRFSAERLKGVDSTLKIQPAKLEDSAVYLCASSTAGTAGGYTFGSGTRLTVV.

The chain employs TRBV27 and TRBJ2-1; TRBD2 matches 9 bases. V shed 6 bases and J 4 bases; nucleotides not matched to a gene: 4. Germline loops: CDR1 MNHEY, CDR2 SMNVEV (reference sequence). The CDR3 spans 14 residues. The CDR3 loop reads CASSRSGGYNEQFF. DNA of the CDR3: TGTGCCAGCAGCCGTAGCGGGGGTTACAATGAGCAGTTCTTC.

The V and J genes are TRBV10-3 and TRBJ2-3; weak D call: TRBD2 (5 bases). V lost 6 bases, J lost 0 bases, and 16 bases lay in between. The CDR3 is made up of 16 amino acids. Per germline, CDR1 ENHRY and CDR2 SYGVKD. The CDR3 coding sequence is TGTGCCATCAGGCCCCCTACGGGATCTAGCACAGATACGCAGTATTTT. This codes for CAIRPPTGSSTDTQYF.

This clone appeared once. The chain couples TRBV6-1 to TRBJ2-7; D unclear. The V and J ends lost 1 base and 5 bases respectively, with 9 bases between them. Germline V gene data show CDR1 as MNHNS and CDR2 as SASEGT. This CDR3 has 13 residues. The CDR3 DNA follows: TGTGCCAGCAGTGAAGGCCTAATCCACGAGCAGTACTTC. This encodes CASSEGLIHEQYF.

This clone was seen a few times. The genes are TRBV29-1 and TRBJ1-2, with TRBD1 matching over 9 bases. After removal of 7 bases from V and 2 bases from J, the junction contained 5 bases not matched to a gene. The CDR3 sequence is 13 residues long. Per germline, CDR1 SQVTM and CDR2 ANQGSEA. The CDR3 DNA follows: TGCAGCGCCGGGACAGGGACCAACTATGGCTACACCTTC. Translation: CSAGTGTNYGYTF.

The rearrangement joins TRBV6-4 to TRBJ2-3; D gene ambiguous. Germline CDR1 and CDR2: MRHNA and SNTAGT. This CDR3 contains 15 residues. Trimming took 2 bases from V and 0 from J, leaving 9 bases between them. CDR3 protein: CASSDTPDSTDTQYF. In nucleotides, the CDR3 is TGTGCCAGCAGTGACACCCCAGACAGCACAGATACGCAGTATTTT.

This clone was seen only once. The CDR3 coding sequence is TGTGCCAGTAGTAGATCGGGGACCAACACCGGGGAGCTGTTTTTT. It yields the protein CASSRSGTNTGELFF. The gene calls are TRBV19 and TRBJ2-2; D is perhaps TRBD1 or TRBD2 (5 bases each). CDR1 is LNHDA, CDR2 SQIVND, per germline (reference sequence). V was pared by 4 bases and J by 2 bases, with 11 bases between. This CDR3 has 15 residues.

The rearrangement links TRBV27 to TRBJ2-1; 13 nucleotides align to TRBD2. CDR3 length: 19 residues. CDR1 and CDR2 from the germline V gene are MNHEY and SMNVEV (reference sequence). With 2 bases clipped from V and 7 bases from J, the junction kept 14 bases outside the gene matches. CDR3 in amino acids: CASSLPPSLAGGPSNEQFF. DNA for the CDR3: TGTGCCAGCAGTTTACCCCCTTCACTAGCGGGGGGGCCCTCGAATGAGCAGTTCTTC.

V gene TRBV4-1 combines with J gene TRBJ1-4; maybe TRBD1 (6 bases). The CDR3 extends over 15 amino acids. The germline CDR1 and CDR2 sequences are MGHRA and YSYEKL. Trimming took off 0 bases at V and 4 bases at J, with 9 bases between the two ends. In DNA form, the CDR3 reads TGCGCCAGCAGCCAAGAAGGGGGGTTTAATGAAAAACTGTTTTTT. Its protein product is CASSQEGGFNEKLFF.

This chain connects TRBV4-1 to TRBJ2-3, with D hard to call. The CDR3 is 13 residues long. V dropped 6 bases and J dropped 1 base, with 8 bases sitting between them. The germline CDR1 and CDR2 sequences are MGHRA and YSYEKL. The CDR3, as DNA: TGCGCCAGCAGGGCTGGGGGCACAGATACGCAGTATTTT. It translates to CASRAGGTDTQYF.

V and J are TRBV18 and TRBJ2-7, with 8 bases fitting TRBD1. Germline CDR1 reads KGHSH; CDR2 reads LQKENI. The V and J ends lost 0 bases and 3 bases, in that order; junction bases with no gene match: 1. This CDR3 spans 14 amino acids. CDR3 coding DNA: TGTGCCAGCTCACCACCGACAGGGGTCTACGAGCAGTACTTC. Translation gives CASSPPTGVYEQYF.

V is TRBV11-2 and J is TRBJ1-6; 7 bases line up with TRBD1. The CDR3 is 12 amino acids. Germline values: CDR1 SGHAT, CDR2 FQNNGV. V gave up 7 bases and J gave up 10 bases; unmatched junction bases: 4. The CDR3 is CASKHRGSPLHF. The CDR3 DNA follows: TGTGCCAGCAAACACAGGGGATCACCCCTCCACTTT.

This rearrangement joins TRBV4-1 to TRBJ2-7; no clear D gene. Germline-derived CDR1 and CDR2 are MGHRA and YSYEKL. Deletions cut 2 bases from V and 3 bases from J, with 20 bases between. There are 17 residues in the CDR3. The CDR3 DNA sequence: TGCGCCAGCAGCCAACCCAAAAATAGTGGCAGCCACTACGAGCAGTACTTC. This gives the protein CASSQPKNSGSHYEQYF.

V usage is TRBV18 and J usage is TRBJ2-2, with D perhaps TRBD2 (5 bases). The CDR3 runs 14 residues. Looked up from germline, CDR1 is KGHSH and CDR2 is LQKENI. V lost 6 bases, J lost 6 bases, and 14 bases lay in between. CDR3 nucleotides: TGTGCCAGCTCGTCGGCCGGGGTACCCGGGGAGCTGTTTTTT. It encodes CASSSAGVPGELFF.

The chain combines TRBV5-6 with TRBJ2-7; 13 bases align to TRBD2. V trimming: 4 bases; J trimming: 2 bases; junction bases outside the gene matches: 6. The length of the CDR3 is 16 residues. Germline V CDR1 and CDR2: SGHDT, YYEEEE. The CDR3 here is CASSPYGTSGAYEQYF. The CDR3 DNA reads as TGTGCCAGCAGCCCGTACGGGACTAGCGGGGCCTACGAGCAGTACTTC.

The chain combines TRBV5-1 with TRBJ1-4; D unclear. The CDR3 extends over 15 amino acids. Trimming took off 0 bases at V and 10 bases at J, with 16 bases between the two ends. The germline V gene encodes CDR1 SGHRS and CDR2 YFSETQ. The CDR3 DNA reads as TGCGCCAGCAGCTTGGAACAAACTAATACGGGAAAACTGTTTTTT. Protein product: CASSLEQTNTGKLFF.

This CDR3 reads CASSYGPAGGSYEQYF. Here the CDR3 DNA reads TGTGCCAGCAGTTACGGTCCAGCGGGGGGGTCATACGAGCAGTACTTC. This chain uses TRBV6-5 with TRBJ2-7, with TRBD2 matching over 10 bases. With 2 bases clipped from V and 4 bases from J, the junction kept 8 bases outside the gene matches. The CDR3 has 16 amino acids. CDR1 and CDR2 from the germline V gene are MNHEY and SVGAGI.

The chain links TRBV11-2 to TRBJ2-5; 13 positions agree with TRBD2. The germline V gene encodes CDR1 SGHAT and CDR2 FQNNGV. CDR3 length: 15 residues. V was clipped by 4 bases and J by 5 bases; unmatched bases: 4. The chain's CDR3 is CASSWGTSGVETQYF. CDR3 sequence (DNA): TGTGCCAGCAGCTGGGGGACTAGCGGGGTTGAGACCCAGTACTTC.

This chain uses TRBV6-6 with TRBJ1-5; D not resolved. The CDR3 runs to 15 residues. The V end was cut by 1 base, the J end by 1 base, with 8 bases between. From germline, CDR1 is MNHNY and CDR2 SVGAGI (reference sequence). The DNA for the CDR3 is TGTGCCAGCAGTTACTTTGGGGTAAGCAATCAGCCCCAGCATTTT. Its translation: CASSYFGVSNQPQHF.

The chain joins TRBV10-3 to TRBJ2-3; 10 nucleotides align to TRBD1. The CDR3 totals 16 residues. Trimming cost V 10 bases and J 1 base; bases outside gene matches: 11. Germline lookup yields CDR1 ENHRY and CDR2 SYGVKD. CDR3 amino acids: CASEGTGTGGTDTQYF. The CDR3 DNA is TGTGCCAGTGAGGGAACCGGGACAGGGGGCACAGATACGCAGTATTTT.

The rearrangement joins TRBV10-3 to TRBJ1-1, with a tentative D call TRBD1 (6 bases). Germline V gene sequence: CDR1 ENHRY, CDR2 SYGVKD. CDR3 length: 14 amino acids. Trimming pared 7 bases from V and 4 bases from J, leaving 16 bases between. CDR3 in DNA: TGTGCCATCAATCCTACACAGGGCGGCACTGAAGCTTTCTTT. The encoded protein is CAINPTQGGTEAFF.

V gene TRBV27 combines with J gene TRBJ2-6, with D perhaps TRBD1 (6 bases). The CDR3 length is 14 residues. Germline CDR1 and CDR2: MNHEY and SMNVEV (reference sequence). Trimming removed 6 bases at V and 11 bases at J, with 17 bases between. CDR3 DNA sequence: TGTGCCAGCAGCTATGTGACAGGTCGGCACGTCCTGACTTTC. The encoded protein is CASSYVTGRHVLTF. The full variable domain, completed using reference TRBV27 and TRBJ2-6, is EAQVTQNPRYLITVTGKKLTVTCSQNMNHEYMSWYRQDPGLGLRQIYYSMNVEVTDKGDVPEGYKVSRKEKRNFPLILESPSPNQTSLYFCASSYVTGRHVLTFGAGSRLTVL.

The chain joins TRBV18 to TRBJ1-2; TRBD1 might be the D (5 bases). The CDR3 runs 13 residues. From germline, CDR1 is KGHSH and CDR2 LQKENI. V lost 0 bases and J lost 8, with 10 bases in between. CDR3 protein: CASSPPGGEGYTF. CDR3 bases: TGTGCCAGCTCACCACCGGGGGGGGAAGGCTACACCTTC.

This clone is deemed medium-sized. V gene TRBV7-9 combines with J gene TRBJ2-7, with a possible D match to TRBD2 (5 bases). CDR1 and CDR2 (germline): SEHNR, FQNEAQ (reference sequence). Trimming left V 5 bases short and J 4 bases short, with 9 bases between. CDR3 length equals 12 residues. As DNA, the CDR3 is TGTGCCAGCAGCCAAGGACTGTACGAGCAGTACTTC. It codes for CASSQGLYEQYF.

This clone was seen only a few times. CDR3 protein: CASSPNAGTSRETQYF. CDR3 DNA: TGCGCCAGCAGCCCTAACGCCGGGACTAGCAGGGAGACCCAGTACTTC. The V call is TRBV4-1, the J call TRBJ2-5; 9 bases align to TRBD2. J was trimmed by 5 bases and V by 4 bases; bases with no gene match: 11. The CDR3 has 16 amino acids. Germline CDR1 reads MGHRA; CDR2 reads YSYEKL.

This clone was observed once. The chain has TRBV20-1 and TRBJ1-5; D remains unclear. Germline V gene data show CDR1 as DFQATT and CDR2 as SNEGSKA (reference sequence). The germline V and J ends were trimmed by 3 bases and 1 base, with 7 bases remaining between them. The CDR3 totals 13 residues. The CDR3 coding sequence is TGCAGTGCTAGTGTGGGGAGCAATCAGCCCCAGCATTTT. This encodes CSASVGSNQPQHF.

The chain couples TRBV2 to TRBJ1-2; D not certain. This CDR3 contains 13 residues. Germline V gene data show CDR1 as SNHLY and CDR2 as FYNNEI. V gave up 5 bases and J gave up 5 bases, with 12 bases separating them. CDR3 in amino acids: CASSYSPGYGYTF. The CDR3 DNA reads as TGTGCCAGCAGTTATTCTCCGGGGTATGGCTACACCTTC.

The chain recombines TRBV11-2 with TRBJ2-5; D possibly uses TRBD1 or TRBD2 (5 bases each). The CDR3 covers 17 residues. Trimming left V 5 bases short and J 2 bases short, with 21 bases between. Germline values: CDR1 SGHAT, CDR2 FQNNGV. DNA for the CDR3: TGTGCCAGCAGCGTCTCCGGGACGATTGGAGGACAAGAGACCCAGTACTTC. It yields the protein CASSVSGTIGGQETQYF.

CDR3 sequence reads: CASSAYRGPQEKLFF. In DNA, the CDR3 is TGTGCCAGCAGCGCTTACAGGGGGCCTCAGGAAAAACTGTTTTTT. This chain uses TRBV9 with TRBJ1-4; 9 bases fit TRBD1. CDR1 is SGDLS and CDR2 is YYNGEE in the germline V gene. V lost 3 bases, J lost 8 bases, and 8 bases stayed unmatched. The CDR3 extends over 15 amino acids.

The chain has TRBV7-6 and TRBJ1-5; D not certain. Between the trimmed V and J ends, which lost 8 bases and 2 bases, there was a span of 4 bases. Looked up from germline, CDR1 is SGHVS and CDR2 is FNYEAQ. The CDR3 extends over 11 amino acids. The CDR3 DNA sequence: TGTGCCAGCGGTGGCAATCAGCCCCAGCATTTT. As protein: CASGGNQPQHF.